Described below is a single T cell receptor (beta chain) sequence and its context. It lacks a known antigen. No base quality information exists; no much larger clone differs at one position. Amplification of TCR beta CDR3 regions was carried out from RNA transcripts. The TCR CDR3 was subjected to a first round of RT-PCR using the HTBI primer set and the Qiagen OneStep RT-PCR kit. The libraries were constructed in a second round of multiplex PCR and then size-selected and purified. Sequencing of the libraries was done on an Illumina HiSeq2000 using paired-end 100 bp reads. Per the authors' processing: SOAPnuke was used to process the raw data, throwing out any read that contained adapters or uncalled bases, had a mean Phred below 15, or lacked an exact constant-primer or identifier match. High-quality paired reads were merged with COPE v1.2.5, and unique nucleotide sequences were defined as clonotypes. MiTCR v1.1 was used to align the clonotypes against IMGT TRBV, TRBD and TRBJ reference segments. The analysis included only V-J combinations with a frequency above 0.0001, which together covered around 99% of the repertoires. The TCS score was defined as the ratio of F50 (clonal expansion) to E x V (chaos), calculated using BLOSUM62-based TCRdist between CDR3 peptides within each V-J. Welch's t-statistics and random forest reduced around 520 V-J features to 13, which were used in a naive Bayes classifier (R e1071). TCRdb handled the public reads itself, with Q25 trimming in fastp and clone calling in MiXCR, and kept productive beta chains. Every CDR3 protein is listed once, alongside the most common genes and DNA of its rows. The V and J calls were not made by the authors but by TCRdb's processing. The sample profile shows roughly 420,000 distinct CDR3 sequences; 15% to 17% of them were found once. Together, the top ten hold approximately 7.5% of the sample.

The sample comes from a study of T cells in Graves' hyperthyroidism and ophthalmopathy (dated by TCRdb to about 2019). A note on the overall study: Peripheral blood was sampled at the time of initial diagnosis, prior to any treatment. TCR Vbeta CDR3 sequencing of roughly 140 peripheral blood samples (under 45 ophthalmopathy, under 80 hyperthyroidism and roughly 17 progressor patients) is reported in the paper. The 90 to 100 discovery patients were randomly divided into training and test sets at a 7:3 ratio. After sampling, hyperthyroidism patients received methimazole starting at 30 mg daily, and ophthalmopathy patients received high-dose intravenous methylprednisolone. Thyroid tissue and blood T-cell repertoires from more than five Graves' hyperthyroidism patients were also compared in the study. A discovery cohort of about 96 patients, about 40 with Graves' ophthalmopathy and roughly 59 with stable Graves' hyperthyroidism, was used to find distinguishing TCR V-J signatures. Whether ophthalmopathy could be predicted prospectively was tested in an independent validation cohort made up of approximately 19 hyperthyroidism patients plus 17 patients who later progressed to ophthalmopathy.

Graves' hyperthyroidism was defined as stable when no progression to ophthalmopathy occurred over 18 months of follow-up. Hyperthyroidism patients were newly diagnosed, had a disease duration of under 2 months, and were aged 18 to 65 years. The study excluded patients with uncontrolled infections, other autoimmune diseases, pregnancy or lactation. Diagnoses were established on the basis of clinical symptoms, serum thyroxine and TRAb, thyroid ultrasound, and orbital computed tomography. Ficoll-Paque density gradient centrifugation was used to isolate PBMCs from around 10 ml of fresh peripheral blood. Trizol reagent was used to extract total RNA, and RNA quality was then checked on an Agilent 2100 Bioanalyzer. The CDR1 and CDR2 encoded by the germline V gene (reference sequence) are LNHDA and SQIVND. Trimming removed 10 bases from V and 2 bases from J, leaving 9 bases between the germline ends. There are 12 amino acids in the CDR3, from cysteine to phenylalanine inclusive. The sequence is cut down to CDR3 DNA, 36 bases in frame from base 1.

What the research found in general, with its limitations: In validation, the model predicted progression to ophthalmopathy a median of roughly 6.1 months before onset, with around 70% sensitivity and nearly 75% specificity. Sample size was not statistically predetermined, and investigators were not blinded to group allocation. Most expanded thyroid clonotypes (frequency above 0.001) were also detected in blood, suggesting blood repertoires may reflect thyroid immune responses. A 13 V-J signature model separated ophthalmopathy from stable hyperthyroidism, with just over 85% sensitivity and about 81% specificity in cross-validation and 80%/75% in testing.

Sample: blood. In this chain, TRBV19 is recombined with TRBJ2-1; TRBD1 could be the D gene, as 6 bases match. The TCR comes from a woman aged 18-35 years with Graves' hyperthyroidism. The sequenced DNA: TGTGCCACCAAGGGGGCCTACAATGAGCAGTTCTTC. Its protein product is CATKGAYNEQFF.